These 3 T cell receptor beta chains share one sample of origin, sequenced in a study of post-analysis software for immune sequencing data. Whole-study results and caveats: When patients were compared with controls, roughly five TRBV segments were more frequent, TRBV5-6, TRBV5-1 and TRBV20-1 among them.

Antigen specificity for these receptors is unknown. Included in the TCR beta cDNA libraries were unique molecular identifiers. Via MiXCR, TCRdb re-called the PCR reads, giving one row per CDR3 protein. The sample has about 500,000 distinct CDR3 sequences, around 40% seen once. The sample consisted of blood. The receptors originated from a girl between 10 and 17 years old with multiple sclerosis.

In this sample, this clonotype turned up a few times. The chain joins TRBV12-3 or TRBV12-4 to TRBJ2-3; D may be TRBD2 (6 bases). This CDR3 contains 16 residues. Between the trimmed V and J ends, which lost 5 bases and 0 bases, there was a span of 15 bases. The CDR3 DNA reads as TGTGCCAGCAGTCGCCTCGGGACTGTGAGCACAGATACGCAGTATTTT. This sequence encodes CASSRLGTVSTDTQYF.

The gene calls are TRBV12-3 or TRBV12-4 and TRBJ1-1; weak D call: TRBD1 (5 bases). The V and J ends lost 3 bases and 1 base respectively, with 9 bases between them. This CDR3 is built from 14 residues. The CDR3 DNA is TGTGCCAGCAGTTTTGGGGCATCGAACACTGAAGCTTTCTTT. Translating gives CASSFGASNTEAFF.

The V gene is TRBV6-5, the J gene TRBJ1-1; weak D call: TRBD1 (5 bases). Deletions cut 8 bases from V and 1 base from J, with 11 bases between. The CDR3 loop spans 13 amino acids. Per the germline V gene, CDR1 is MNHEY and CDR2 is SVGAGI. The CDR3 coding sequence is TGTGCCAGCGGGGCCGGCGGGAACACTGAAGCTTTCTTT. This codes for CASGAGGNTEAFF.